Presented here are 10 T cell receptor beta chains from one specimen sequenced in a study of blood T cell repertoires in COVID-19. The data were produced by immunoSEQ multiplex PCR, yet TCRdb's version contains in-frame clones alone and is incomplete. The sample includes tens of thousands of clones, over 75% of them seen just once. The material sequenced was peripheral blood. These TCRs come from a woman aged 55-75 years with COVID-19, enrolled during active disease.

The rearrangement links TRBV6-6 to TRBJ1-2; 7 positions match TRBD1. The CDR3 length is 17 residues. CDR1 and CDR2 from the germline V gene are MNHNY and SVGAGI (reference sequence). J gave up 5 bases and V 5 bases, and 17 bases lay outside the gene matches. The CDR3 protein is CASSPRQGLMRSYGYTF. For the CDR3, the DNA is TGTGCCAGCAGTCCGAGACAGGGATTAATGAGATCTTATGGCTACACCTTC.

The rearrangement links TRBV7-6 to TRBJ2-1, with 7 bases identical to TRBD2. V shed 1 base, J shed 6 bases, and the junction held 9 bases outside the gene matches. The CDR3 has 16 residues. Germline V gives CDR1 SGHVS, CDR2 FNYEAQ. This chain's CDR3 is CASSLVVAGVRNEQFF. The CDR3 nucleotides read TGTGCCAGCAGCTTAGTGGTCGCGGGAGTCCGCAATGAGCAGTTCTTC.

The gene calls are TRBV19 and TRBJ2-3; 8 bases are shared with TRBD2. The V segment lost 6 bases and the J segment 6 bases; nucleotides outside the gene matches: 5. CDR3 length: 13 residues. Germline CDR1 is LNHDA and CDR2 is SQIVND (reference sequence). CDR3 protein: CASSPGTRDTQYF. The DNA of the CDR3 is TGTGCCAGTAGCCCCGGGACTAGGGATACGCAGTATTTT. Combining the CDR3 with reference TRBV19 and TRBJ2-3 gives the whole variable domain DGGITQSPKYLFRKEGQNVTLSCEQNLNHDAMYWYRQDPGQGLRLIYYSQIVNDFQKGDIAEGYSVSREKKESFPLTVTSAQKNPTAFYLCASSPGTRDTQYFGPGTRLTVL.

As to this clone: One junction end disagrees with the germline gene, perhaps due to a read error. The V gene is TRBV7-3, the J gene TRBJ2-5, with 8 bases lining up with TRBD1. The CDR3 sequence is 14 residues long. The germline V gene has CDR1 SGHTA and CDR2 FQGTGA. For the CDR3, the DNA is TGTGCCAGCAGCCTAACAGGGGGTCAAGAGACCCAGTACTTC. Encoded protein: CASSLTGGQETQYF.

This clone has only one observation. The V call is TRBV28, the J call TRBJ1-4, with TRBD1 matching 8 bases. From germline, CDR1 is MDHEN and CDR2 SYDVKM. V gave up 3 bases and J gave up 8 bases; unmatched junction bases: 5. The CDR3 has 14 amino acids. In nucleotides, the CDR3 is TGTGCCAGCAGTTTGACAGGGGCGGGGGAAAAACTGTTTTTT. It specifies CASSLTGAGEKLFF.

In the case of this clone: Because the CDR3's place on the DNA is in doubt, the DNA is left out and the CDR3 is given as listed by TCRdb. The CDR3 protein is CASSSSSILLAGQETQYF. The chain carries TRBV11-2 and TRBJ2-5; the DNA was not used to check the table's D call, TRBD2. The CDR3 is 18 amino acids in total, end residues counted. Germline V gives CDR1 SGHAT, CDR2 FQNNGV.

The rearrangement joins TRBV7-9 to TRBJ2-1; D is perhaps TRBD1 (6 bases). The CDR3 runs to 13 residues. V lost 6 bases and J 7 bases, leaving 13 bases between the germline ends. CDR1 and CDR2 (germline): SEHNR, FQNEAQ (reference sequence). The CDR3: CASRTSGVNEQFF. In nucleotides, the CDR3 is TGTGCCAGCAGGACATCAGGGGTAAATGAGCAGTTCTTC.

CDR3 protein: CASSNYGGATNEKLFF. The DNA for the CDR3 is TGTGCCAGCTCAAACTATGGGGGGGCAACTAATGAAAAACTGTTTTTT. The rearrangement uses TRBV18 and TRBJ1-4, with D perhaps TRBD1 (5 bases). The germline V gene has CDR1 KGHSH and CDR2 LQKENI. Trimming removed 5 bases at V and 0 bases at J, with 13 bases between. The CDR3 has 16 amino acids.

The J gene is TRBJ1-2, the V gene TRBV4-2, with TRBD1 identical over 8 bases. This CDR3 contains 18 residues. Germline V gene sequence: CDR1 LGHNA, CDR2 YNFKEQ. After removal of 1 base from V and 2 bases from J, the junction contained 12 bases not matched to a gene. In nucleotides, the CDR3 is TGTGCCAGCAGCCAAGTAAGGGGTGGACAGGGAAACAACTATGGCTACACCTTC. Translating gives CASSQVRGGQGNNYGYTF.

The chain combines TRBV6-6 with TRBJ2-1, with TRBD2 identical over 13 bases. The CDR3 covers 14 residues. Germline loops: CDR1 MNHNY, CDR2 SVGAGI (reference sequence). V dropped 8 bases and J dropped 6; count of bases not matched to a gene: 4. CDR3 loop: CASGGTSGTNEQFF. The CDR3 DNA reads TGTGCCAGCGGGGGGACTAGCGGGACCAATGAGCAGTTCTTC.